The clone carrying this T cell receptor (beta chain) was recorded once. The data belong to a study of technical replicates of blood from a handful of donors. V shed 8 bases and J shed 6 bases, with 14 bases lying between them. Germline values: CDR1 SQVTM, CDR2 ANQGSEA. The CDR3 covers 11 residues. TCRdb keeps only in-frame clones here, not all; method: immunoSEQ multiplex PCR. Of roughly 100,000 clones listed, 90% to 96% are singletons. The rearrangement links TRBV29-1 to TRBJ2-7; maybe TRBD2 (6 bases). The sequenced sample was T cells isolated from PBMCs. This TCR came from a human donor in good health. The CDR3 protein is CSLRRGGEQYF. In nucleotides, the CDR3 is TGCAGCCTCCGAAGGGGAGGCGAGCAGTACTTC.